What follows are 29 T cell receptor beta chains derived from one specimen sequenced in a study of response to subunit inactivated influenza vaccine. TCRdb re-called the RT-PCR reads with MiXCR, one entry per CDR3 protein. Of roughly 650,000 distinct CDR3 sequences in the sample, 13% to 15% were seen once. The material was PBMCs from blood, obtained about 14 days before vaccination. The receptors come from a man aged 50-60 years who received an inactivated influenza vaccine.

A few counts support this clonotype. This chain links TRBV7-8 with TRBJ1-5; 11 bases line up with TRBD1. V lost 2 bases and J lost 9; bases outside the gene matches: 9. The CDR3 is 16 amino acids. In germline, CDR1 is SGHVS, CDR2 FQNEAQ. CDR3: CASSLWSGTGGSPQHF. The CDR3 DNA follows: TGTGCCAGCAGCTTATGGTCGGGGACAGGGGGGTCGCCCCAGCATTTT. The entire variable domain, with the rest obtained from reference TRBV7-8 and TRBJ1-5, is as follows: GAGVSQSPRYKVAKRGQDVALRCDPISGHVSLFWYQQALGQGPEFLTYFQNEAQLDKSGLPSDRFFAERPEGSVSTLKIQRTQQEDSAVYLCASSLWSGTGGSPQHFGDGTRLSIL.

The V call is TRBV3-1, the J call TRBJ2-3; D remains ambiguous. Trimming stripped 3 bases from V and 6 bases from J, with 13 bases between. CDR3 length: 14 residues. Germline lookup yields CDR1 LGHDT and CDR2 YNNKEL (reference sequence). The CDR3 sequence is CASSHGQNRDTQYF. Here the CDR3 DNA reads TGTGCCAGCAGCCACGGCCAGAACCGGGATACGCAGTATTTT.

The chain links TRBV6-2 or TRBV6-3 to TRBJ2-1; D gene uncertain. This CDR3 contains 13 residues. The germline gives CDR1 MNHEY, CDR2 SVGEGT. V lost 7 bases and J 7 bases, leaving 14 bases between the germline ends. The CDR3 reads CASTQNGQNEQFF. In DNA form, the CDR3 reads TGTGCCAGCACCCAAAATGGGCAGAATGAGCAGTTCTTC.

This rearrangement joins TRBV3-1 to TRBJ2-7, with D possibly TRBD2 on 5 matching bases. V was clipped by 5 bases and J by 6 bases, with 20 bases between them. This CDR3 spans 15 amino acids. The germline V gene has CDR1 LGHDT and CDR2 YNNKEL (reference sequence). This CDR3 is CASSSVPKAEGEQYF. The CDR3 DNA reads as TGTGCCAGCAGCTCCGTCCCCAAAGCGGAAGGCGAGCAGTACTTC.

The chain employs TRBV12-3 or TRBV12-4 and TRBJ2-1; tentatively, D is TRBD1 (5 bases). Trimming removed 2 bases from V and 8 bases from J, with 10 bases in between. The CDR3 has 13 amino acids. Written as DNA, the CDR3 is TGTGCCAGCAGTTTACGCAGGGCGGATGAGCAGTTCTTC. Its translation: CASSLRRADEQFF.

This clonotype occurred a few times. The gene calls are TRBV4-3 and TRBJ1-1, with unresolved D. V dropped 3 bases and J dropped 2 bases, with 13 bases sitting between them. The germline V gene encodes CDR1 LGHNA and CDR2 YSLEER. CDR3 length: 15 residues. CDR3 residues: CASSQGPRANTEAFF. The CDR3 DNA follows: TGCGCCAGCAGCCAGGGCCCTCGGGCTAACACTGAAGCTTTCTTT.

V and J are TRBV11-1 and TRBJ2-5; D is unclear. The CDR3 covers 14 residues. Germline values: CDR1 SGHAT, CDR2 FQDESV (reference sequence). The ends were cut back, 5 bases at V and 0 bases at J, with 10 bases in the middle. The CDR3 protein is CASSLEPYQETQYF. The CDR3 bases are TGTGCCAGCAGCCTAGAACCATACCAAGAGACCCAGTACTTC. Full variable domain (outside the CDR3, taken from reference TRBV11-1 and TRBJ2-5): EAEVAQSPRYKITEKSQAVAFWCDPISGHATLYWYRQILGQGPELLVQFQDESVVDDSQLPKDRFSAERLKGVDSTLKIQPAELGDSAMYLCASSLEPYQETQYFGPGTRLLVL.

This clonotype was counted at least ten times. This chain uses TRBV7-2 with TRBJ2-1, with D hard to call. Per germline, CDR1 SGHTA and CDR2 FQGNSA. The CDR3 spans 14 residues. Trimming cost V 2 bases and J 10 bases, with 15 bases left between them. The CDR3 bases are TGTGCCAGCAGCTTATACGTGGACCTATTCGAGCAGTTCTTC. Its translation is CASSLYVDLFEQFF.

This clonotype was observed a few times. This chain joins TRBV29-1 and TRBJ2-4, with no clear D. The V and J ends lost 0 bases and 0 bases respectively, with 3 bases between them. CDR3 size: 13 residues. The V gene's germline CDR1 is SQVTM and CDR2 ANQGSEA. CDR3 nucleotide sequence: TGCAGCGTTGAAGACGGAGCCAAAAACATTCAGTACTTC. It specifies CSVEDGAKNIQYF.

The sample holds a few counts of this clonotype. This rearrangement joins TRBV29-1 to TRBJ2-1; 7 bases agree with TRBD1. Germline-derived CDR1 and CDR2 are SQVTM and ANQGSEA. There are 16 residues in the CDR3. With 2 bases clipped from V and 8 bases from J, the junction kept 15 bases outside the gene matches. The CDR3 loop is CSVEKPGLLGGDEQFF. The CDR3 bases are TGCAGCGTTGAAAAGCCAGGGCTATTAGGGGGCGATGAGCAGTTCTTC.

This clonotype was seen a handful of times. The V call is TRBV10-3, the J call TRBJ2-3, with D unclear. V gave up 0 bases and J gave up 6 bases, with 13 bases separating them. This CDR3 is 15 amino acids long. Germline V gene lookup returns CDR1 ENHRY and CDR2 SYGVKD. CDR3 nucleotides: TGTGCCATCAGTGAGTCGGTGGGTCCGGAGGATACGCAGTATTTT. This sequence encodes CAISESVGPEDTQYF.

This chain joins TRBV7-2 and TRBJ2-7; TRBD2 matches at 7 bases. This CDR3 comprises 18 residues. After removal of 0 bases from V and 6 bases from J, the junction contained 17 bases not matched to a gene. CDR1 SGHTA and CDR2 FQGNSA come from the germline V gene. CDR3 in amino acids: CASSLAVRVGGRSGEQYF. Here the CDR3 DNA reads TGTGCCAGCAGCTTAGCCGTACGTGTGGGCGGGAGATCAGGCGAGCAGTACTTC.

The rearrangement links TRBV6-2 or TRBV6-3 to TRBJ1-5; the match to TRBD1 covers 9 bases. This CDR3 contains 16 residues. Germline CDR1 reads MNHEY; CDR2 reads SVGEGT. With V trimmed by 6 bases and J by 2 bases, 8 bases remained unmatched. The CDR3 region has the DNA TGTGCCAGCAGGGGGACAGGGCTAGCGGGCAATCAGCCCCAGCATTTT. Protein product: CASRGTGLAGNQPQHF.

This clonotype was counted between two and nine times. The chain has TRBV18 and TRBJ2-1; 8 bases agree with TRBD2. V lost 0 bases and J lost 9; bases outside the gene matches: 7. Germline V CDR1 and CDR2: KGHSH, LQKENI. This CDR3 spans 15 amino acids. CDR3 sequence (DNA): TGTGCCAGCTCACCACCCAGCGGGAGTAGCGGTGAGCAGTTCTTC. Residues: CASSPPSGSSGEQFF.

The chain has TRBV11-2 and TRBJ2-2, with 7 bases aligning to TRBD1. CDR3 length equals 14 residues. The J segment lost 8 bases and the V segment lost 4 bases, leaving 7 bases of the junction unmatched. CDR1 SGHAT and CDR2 FQNNGV come from the germline V gene. The CDR3: CASSSDRVSGELFF. The CDR3 coding sequence is TGTGCCAGCAGCTCAGACAGGGTATCTGGGGAGCTGTTTTTT.

In its sample, this clonotype was seen a few times. In DNA form, the CDR3 reads TGTGCCAGCTCACCGAGGGATATGAACACTGAAGCTTTCTTT. This codes for CASSPRDMNTEAFF. The chain couples TRBV18 to TRBJ1-1; unclear D gene. CDR3 size: 14 residues. V lost 3 bases to trimming and J lost 0 bases, with 8 bases between them. CDR1 is KGHSH, CDR2 LQKENI, per germline.

The chain carries TRBV11-1 and TRBJ2-6; D remains unclear. V dropped 7 bases and J dropped 0 bases, with 10 bases sitting between them. The CDR3 consists of 15 residues. Looked up from germline, CDR1 is SGHAT and CDR2 is FQDESV (reference sequence). Here the CDR3 reads CASTEDASGANVLTF. Here the CDR3 DNA reads TGTGCCAGCACCGAAGATGCCTCTGGGGCCAACGTCCTGACTTTC.

The V call is TRBV6-2 or TRBV6-3, the J call TRBJ1-5; the D is unclear. The CDR3 is 17 residues long. Looked up from germline, CDR1 is MNHEY and CDR2 is SVGEGT. The V end was cut by 2 bases, the J end by 2 bases, with 16 bases between. This CDR3 is CASSYLLTRGGNQPQHF. CDR3 DNA: TGTGCCAGCAGTTACCTACTCACCCGGGGTGGCAATCAGCCCCAGCATTTT.

The chain links TRBV10-3 to TRBJ2-7, with 7 bases aligning to TRBD1. Germline V gives CDR1 ENHRY, CDR2 SYGVKD. Trimming at V came to 10 bases and at J to 5 bases, leaving 8 bases not matched to a gene. The CDR3 is 12 residues long. CDR3 in amino acids: CATNRGSDEQYF. The CDR3 nucleotides read TGTGCCACAAACAGGGGTTCCGACGAGCAGTACTTC.

This clonotype was detected only a few times. V gene TRBV7-9 combines with J gene TRBJ2-7; no clear D gene. The V gene lost 0 bases and the J gene lost 1 base, with 10 bases spanning the gap. Germline V gene data show CDR1 as SEHNR and CDR2 as FQNEAQ (reference sequence). The CDR3 covers 15 residues. The CDR3 is CASSLAGGESYEQYF. In DNA, the CDR3 is TGTGCCAGCAGCTTAGCTGGTGGGGAATCCTACGAGCAGTACTTC.

V gene TRBV5-1 combines with J gene TRBJ2-5; D perhaps matches TRBD2 (6 bases). Trimming stripped 3 bases from V and 2 bases from J, with 14 bases between. The germline gives CDR1 SGHRS, CDR2 YFSETQ. The CDR3 is 15 residues long. The CDR3 DNA follows: TGCGCCAGCAGCTCTATCGGGAGTGAACAAGAGACCCAGTACTTC. Protein sequence: CASSSIGSEQETQYF.

This clonotype was counted a few times. The chain employs TRBV2 and TRBJ2-1, with unresolved D. Germline CDR1 is SNHLY and CDR2 is FYNNEI. The ends were cut back, 8 bases at V and 0 bases at J, with 14 bases in the middle. The CDR3 runs 15 residues. DNA of the CDR3: TGTGCCAGCCGGAGTGACGGCCCCTCCTACAATGAGCAGTTCTTC. It specifies CASRSDGPSYNEQFF.

This chain links TRBV11-2 with TRBJ1-2, with D possibly matching TRBD1 (6 bases). Trimming took off 3 bases at V and 4 bases at J, with 18 bases between the two ends. This CDR3 contains 16 residues. Germline V gives CDR1 SGHAT, CDR2 FQNNGV. Written as DNA, the CDR3 is TGTGCCAGCAGCTTCCCCGTACGAACAGGGCTCTATGGCTACACCTTC. Translation: CASSFPVRTGLYGYTF.

This clonotype has a count of ten or more. This chain uses TRBV4-1 with TRBJ1-4; D possibly corresponds to TRBD1 (5 bases). The CDR3 has 18 amino acids. CDR1 and CDR2 (germline): MGHRA, YSYEKL. The germline V and J ends were trimmed by 0 bases and 7 bases, with 21 bases remaining between them. CDR3 in amino acids: CASSQDRIGKRGTEKLFF. The CDR3 DNA sequence: TGCGCCAGCAGCCAAGATCGCATAGGTAAAAGAGGGACTGAAAAACTGTTTTTT.

The rearrangement joins TRBV7-3 to TRBJ2-3, with 11 bases aligning to TRBD2. Per germline, CDR1 SGHTA and CDR2 FQGTGA. V gave up 8 bases and J gave up 6 bases; unmatched junction bases: 4. The CDR3 length is 13 residues. The CDR3 region has the DNA TGTGCCAGCGGAGTAGCGGGAGGGGATACGCAGTATTTT. Translated: CASGVAGGDTQYF.

The J gene is TRBJ2-1, the V gene TRBV4-1; D is ambiguous. Germline-derived CDR1 and CDR2 are MGHRA and YSYEKL. CDR3 length: 14 residues. The V end lost 4 bases, the J end lost 5 bases, and 12 bases lay between the germline ends. In nucleotides, the CDR3 is TGCGCCAGCAGCCCAGAACGGACGAACAATGAGCAGTTCTTC. Its translation is CASSPERTNNEQFF.

The CDR3 DNA is TGCGCCAGCAGCCCGCCGGGACGAGGGAGCACCGGGGAGCTGTTTTTT. Translating gives CASSPPGRGSTGELFF. The V gene is TRBV5-1, the J gene TRBJ2-2; perhaps D is TRBD1 or TRBD2 (5 bases each). V shed 4 bases and J shed 4 bases, with 17 bases lying between them. Germline V lookup: CDR1 SGHRS, CDR2 YFSETQ. The length of the CDR3 is 16 residues.

The chain links TRBV18 to TRBJ1-1; no clear D. Germline V gives CDR1 KGHSH, CDR2 LQKENI. V was pared by 1 base and J by 4 bases, with 10 bases between. CDR3 size: 14 residues. Here the CDR3 reads CASSPLARGTEAFF. CDR3 bases: TGTGCCAGCTCACCACTGGCCCGGGGCACTGAAGCTTTCTTT.

The chain employs TRBV2 and TRBJ2-1; D gene uncertain. The CDR3 runs to 12 residues. V dropped 5 bases and J dropped 7 bases, with 9 bases sitting between them. The germline V gene encodes CDR1 SNHLY and CDR2 FYNNEI. The CDR3 region has the DNA TGTGCCAGCAGTTCAGATGTTAATGAGCAGTTCTTC. Its translation is CASSSDVNEQFF. Combining the CDR3 with reference TRBV2 and TRBJ2-1 gives the whole variable domain EPEVTQTPSHQVTQMGQEVILRCVPISNHLYFYWYRQILGQKVEFLVSFYNNEISEKSEIFDDQFSVERPDGSNFTLKIRSTKLEDSAMYFCASSSDVNEQFFGPGTRLTVL.